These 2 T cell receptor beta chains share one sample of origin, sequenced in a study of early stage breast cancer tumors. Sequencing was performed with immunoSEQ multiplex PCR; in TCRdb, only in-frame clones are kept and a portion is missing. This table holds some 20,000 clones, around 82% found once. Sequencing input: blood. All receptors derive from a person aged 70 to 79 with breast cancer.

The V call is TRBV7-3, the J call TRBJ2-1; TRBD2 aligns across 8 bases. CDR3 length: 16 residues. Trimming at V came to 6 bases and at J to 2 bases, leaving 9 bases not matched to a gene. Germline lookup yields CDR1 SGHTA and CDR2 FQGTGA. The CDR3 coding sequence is TGTGCCAGCAGTCTTAAACCGGGACTAGCCTACAATGAGCAGTTCTTC. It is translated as CASSLKPGLAYNEQFF. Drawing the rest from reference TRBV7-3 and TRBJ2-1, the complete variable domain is GAGVSQTPSNKVTEKGKYVELRCDPISGHTALYWYRQSLGQGPEFLIYFQGTGAADDSGLPNDRFFAVRPEGSVSTLKIQRTERGDSAVYLCASSLKPGLAYNEQFFGPGTRLTVL.

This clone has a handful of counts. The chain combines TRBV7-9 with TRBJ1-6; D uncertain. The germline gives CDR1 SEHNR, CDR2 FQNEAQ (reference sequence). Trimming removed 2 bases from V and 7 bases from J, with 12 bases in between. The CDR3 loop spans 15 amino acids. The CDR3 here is CASSLSLGLNSPLHF. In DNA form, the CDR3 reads TGTGCCAGCAGCTTATCTCTTGGCTTGAATTCACCCCTCCACTTT.